The 22 T cell receptor beta chains below were found in one sample sequenced in a study of blood T cell repertoires in COVID-19. The assay was immunoSEQ multiplex PCR, and TCRdb's table has in-frame clones only and misses some. The sample carries a few hundred thousand clones, approximately 91% recorded once. Sequenced sample: peripheral blood. The receptor source for this set is a woman aged 25-40 years with acute or convalescent COVID-19.

The chain has TRBV5-5 and TRBJ2-7; 8 positions match TRBD2. After removal of 0 bases from V and 1 base from J, the junction contained 6 bases not matched to a gene. The germline gives CDR1 SGHKS, CDR2 YYEKEE (reference sequence). This CDR3 has 16 residues. CDR3 DNA: TGTGCCAGCAGCTTGGTGGCGGGAGGTAATTCCTACGAGCAGTACTTC. This sequence encodes CASSLVAGGNSYEQYF.

This clone was seen only a few times. This chain links TRBV19 with TRBJ2-1, with 10 nucleotides matching TRBD2. The CDR3 runs 15 residues. After removal of 3 bases from V and 4 bases from J, the junction contained 3 bases not matched to a gene. The germline V gene encodes CDR1 LNHDA and CDR2 SQIVND (reference sequence). CDR3 nucleotides: TGTGCCAGTAGTATTAGCGGGAGGCGATACAATGAGCAGTTCTTC. Protein: CASSISGRRYNEQFF.

CDR3 in amino acids: CASSDSLDYEQYF. Here the CDR3 DNA reads TGTGCCAGCAGCGACAGTTTGGACTACGAGCAGTACTTC. V usage is TRBV11-3 and J usage is TRBJ2-7; D perhaps matches TRBD1 (5 bases). The CDR3 covers 13 residues. V was shortened by 5 bases and J by 3 bases, with 11 bases between the two germline ends. Germline CDR1 and CDR2: SGHNT and YENEEA.

The CDR3 DNA sequence: TGTGCCAGCAGCCTCGGGACAGTTAATGAAAAACTGTTTTTT. It is translated as CASSLGTVNEKLFF. The chain carries TRBV5-7 and TRBJ1-4; the match to TRBD1 covers 7 bases. TRBV5-7 is an open reading frame, and its role is uncertain. The CDR3 is 14 residues long. V shed 4 bases, J shed 4 bases, and the junction held 4 bases outside the gene matches.

V is TRBV10-2 and J is TRBJ2-1; a weak D match, TRBD2 (5 bases). This CDR3 region has 16 residues. The germline gives CDR1 WSHSY, CDR2 SAAADI. The ends were cut back, 10 bases at V and 3 bases at J, with 22 bases in the middle. This CDR3 is CAIITGNSPHYNEQFF. The CDR3, as DNA: TGCGCCATCATAACCGGGAACAGCCCGCACTACAATGAGCAGTTCTTC.

The gene calls are TRBV7-2 and TRBJ2-7, with TRBD2 matching over 7 bases. The CDR3 runs 15 residues. Germline V lookup: CDR1 SGHTA, CDR2 FQGNSA. Trimming cost V 1 base and J 2 bases; bases outside gene matches: 5. The CDR3 nucleotides are TGTGCCAGCAGCTTAGAACGGAGCGGGACCTACGAGCAGTACTTC. Translated, it gives CASSLERSGTYEQYF.

Remarks on this clone: The sample carries other DNA sequences with the same CDR3. The chain links TRBV12-3 or TRBV12-4 to TRBJ2-5; D is unclear. V lost 3 bases to trimming and J lost 4 bases, with 9 bases between them. The length of the CDR3 is 13 residues. The CDR3 loop is CASSLSGVETQYF. The CDR3, as DNA: TGTGCCAGCAGTTTGTCCGGAGTAGAGACCCAGTACTTC.

The chain uses TRBV6-2 or TRBV6-3 and TRBJ2-7; a weak D match, TRBD1 (6 bases). This CDR3 has 14 residues. With 2 bases removed from V and 5 bases from J, the gap between germline ends came to 13 bases. Germline V gives CDR1 MNHEY, CDR2 SVGEGT. CDR3 nucleotide sequence: TGTGCCAGCAGTTACGGAGTCACAGGGAACGAGCAGTACTTC. As protein: CASSYGVTGNEQYF.

V is TRBV30 and J is TRBJ1-1; D is unresolved. The CDR3 extends over 11 amino acids. V dropped 4 bases and J dropped 11 bases, with 14 bases sitting between them. Germline lookup yields CDR1 GTSNPN and CDR2 SVGIG (reference sequence). CDR3 region: CAWKPGGRAFF. CDR3 sequence (DNA): TGTGCCTGGAAGCCGGGAGGGCGGGCTTTCTTT.

This rearrangement joins TRBV10-3 to TRBJ1-5; a weak D match, TRBD1 (6 bases). V was clipped by 4 bases and J by 5 bases, with 9 bases between them. The germline CDR1 and CDR2 sequences are ENHRY and SYGVKD. This CDR3 is 13 amino acids long. The CDR3, as DNA: TGTGCCATCAGTGTCAACAGGGATCAGCCCCAGCATTTT. Translated: CAISVNRDQPQHF.

This chain joins TRBV2 and TRBJ2-5; 8 bases align to TRBD1. V shed 6 bases and J 4 bases; nucleotides not matched to a gene: 10. The CDR3 spans 15 residues. Looked up from germline, CDR1 is SNHLY and CDR2 is FYNNEI. The CDR3 sequence: CASRETGVYGETQYF. The CDR3 nucleotides are TGTGCCAGCAGAGAGACAGGGGTCTACGGAGAGACCCAGTACTTC.

The chain carries TRBV21-1 and TRBJ1-5. TRBV21-1 is designated a pseudogene. The CDR3 totals 14 residues. This CDR3 is CASERGRGWQPQHF. The CDR3 coding sequence is TGTGCCAGCGAGAGAGGGAGGGGATGGCAGCCCCAGCATTTT.

This rearrangement joins TRBV29-1 to TRBJ1-4; 9 bases are a match to TRBD1. Losses at the gene ends were 8 bases for V and 4 bases for J; bases not matched to a gene: 8. This CDR3 region has 14 residues. Per the germline V gene, CDR1 is SQVTM and CDR2 is ANQGSEA. Here the CDR3 reads CSITGTGNNEKLFF. As DNA, the CDR3 is TGCAGCATTACCGGGACAGGGAATAATGAAAAACTGTTTTTT. Full variable domain (outside the CDR3, taken from reference TRBV29-1 and TRBJ1-4): SAVISQKPSRDICQRGTSLTIQCQVDSQVTMMFWYRQQPGQSLTLIATANQGSEATYESGFVIDKFPISRPNLTFSTLTVSNMSPEDSSIYLCSITGTGNNEKLFFGSGTQLSVL.

The chain is built from TRBV5-1 and TRBJ2-7; TRBD2 aligns across 12 bases. After removal of 0 bases from V and 3 bases from J, the junction contained 4 bases not matched to a gene. CDR1 is SGHRS and CDR2 is YFSETQ in the germline V gene. The CDR3 runs to 16 residues. This CDR3 is CASSLGLAGEYYEQYF. Here the CDR3 DNA reads TGCGCCAGCAGCTTGGGACTAGCGGGAGAATACTACGAGCAGTACTTC.

The chain carries TRBV6-5 and TRBJ1-2; tentative D call: TRBD1 (5 bases). Germline CDR1 is MNHEY and CDR2 is SVGAGI. Trimming removed 4 bases from V and 7 bases from J, with 16 bases in between. The CDR3 sequence is 14 residues long. CDR3 protein: CASSSGLGGGGYTF. CDR3 DNA: TGTGCCAGCAGTTCAGGACTCGGGGGGGGTGGCTACACCTTC.

V usage is TRBV12-5 and J usage is TRBJ2-1, with D uncertain. The CDR3 length is 13 residues. CDR1 and CDR2 from the germline V gene are LGHNT and FRNRAP. V was pared by 2 bases and J by 0 bases, with 2 bases between. CDR3 protein: CASGLYSYNEQFF. The CDR3 region has the DNA TGTGCTAGTGGTTTGTACTCCTACAATGAGCAGTTCTTC.

The V gene is TRBV30, the J gene TRBJ2-7, with D possibly TRBD2 on 6 matching bases. The CDR3 is made up of 13 amino acids. Deletions cut 5 bases from V and 0 bases from J, with 11 bases between. CDR1 is GTSNPN, CDR2 SVGIG, per germline (reference sequence). CDR3 sequence: CAWDRDFSYEQYF. DNA for the CDR3: TGTGCCTGGGACCGGGACTTCTCCTACGAGCAGTACTTC.

J is TRBJ1-1 and V is TRBV11-2, with D perhaps TRBD1 (6 bases). Per the germline V gene, CDR1 is SGHAT and CDR2 is FQNNGV. The CDR3 sequence is 16 residues long. The V gene lost 3 bases and the J gene lost 4 bases, with 18 bases spanning the gap. The CDR3 region has the DNA TGTGCCAGCAGCTTCCTGACAGGCCAGGTGGGCACTGAAGCTTTCTTT. Residues: CASSFLTGQVGTEAFF.

This rearrangement joins TRBV2 to TRBJ2-2, with 9 nucleotides matching TRBD2. The CDR3 has 15 amino acids. Germline CDR1 reads SNHLY; CDR2 reads FYNNEI. The junction had 1 base not matched to a gene; V was cut back by 4 bases and J by 1 base. The CDR3 loop reads CASSAREGNTGELFF. In DNA form, the CDR3 reads TGTGCCAGCAGTGCGCGGGAGGGGAACACCGGGGAGCTGTTTTTT.

This chain connects TRBV6-2 or TRBV6-3 to TRBJ1-1; D unresolved. The ends were cut back, 5 bases at V and 2 bases at J, with 12 bases in the middle. This CDR3 is built from 14 residues. CDR1 and CDR2 from the germline V gene are MNHEY and SVGEGT. CDR3 sequence reads: CASSTVEGNTEAFF. As DNA, the CDR3 is TGTGCCAGCAGTACCGTGGAGGGCAACACTGAAGCTTTCTTT.

V usage is TRBV10-3 and J usage is TRBJ2-3, with D maybe TRBD1 (6 bases). CDR1 is ENHRY and CDR2 is SYGVKD in the germline V gene. V was trimmed by 0 bases and J by 0 bases, leaving 13 bases between them. There are 17 residues in the CDR3. CDR3 protein: CAISESVLDRSTDTQYF. The CDR3 DNA sequence: TGTGCCATCAGTGAGTCCGTGTTAGACAGGAGCACAGATACGCAGTATTTT.

This chain connects TRBV30 to TRBJ1-5; possibly TRBD1 for D (5 bases). Germline CDR1 GTSNPN, CDR2 SVGIG (reference sequence). V lost 2 bases and J lost 7, with 12 bases in between. The CDR3 sequence is 13 residues long. The DNA of the CDR3 is TGTGCCTGGAGTAAGGGGCGGGAGCAGCCCCAGCATTTT. It specifies CAWSKGREQPQHF. Combining the CDR3 with reference TRBV30 and TRBJ1-5 gives the whole variable domain SQTIHQWPATLVQPVGSPLSLECTVEGTSNPNLYWYRQAAGRGLQLLFYSVGIGQISSEVPQNLSASRPQDRQFILSSKKLLLSDSGFYLCAWSKGREQPQHFGDGTRLSIL.